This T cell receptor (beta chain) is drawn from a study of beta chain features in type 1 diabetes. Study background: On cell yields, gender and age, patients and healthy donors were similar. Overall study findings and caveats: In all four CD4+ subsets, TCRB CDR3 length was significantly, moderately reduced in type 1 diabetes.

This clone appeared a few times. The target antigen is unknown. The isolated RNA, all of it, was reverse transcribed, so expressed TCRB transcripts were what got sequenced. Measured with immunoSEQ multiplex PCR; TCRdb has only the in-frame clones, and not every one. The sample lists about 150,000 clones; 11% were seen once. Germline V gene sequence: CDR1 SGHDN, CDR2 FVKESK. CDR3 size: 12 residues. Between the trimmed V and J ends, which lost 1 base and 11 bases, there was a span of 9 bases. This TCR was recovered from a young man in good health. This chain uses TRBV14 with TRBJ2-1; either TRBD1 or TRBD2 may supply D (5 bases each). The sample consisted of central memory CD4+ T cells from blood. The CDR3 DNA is TGTGCCAGCAGCCAAGCGGGGCGCAAGCAGTTCTTC. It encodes CASSQAGRKQFF.